This T cell receptor (beta chain) was sequenced in a study of neurological immune-mediated disorders. Template-switch 5'RACE cDNA synthesis added a 10-nucleotide unique molecular identifier. TCRdb called the 5' RACE reads again in MiXCR, with one record for every CDR3 protein. The data show some 79,000 distinct CDR3 sequences, with 13% to 15% seen just once and roughly 7.3% held by the top ten. Germline trimming cut 4 bases from V and 7 bases from J; bases unmatched to any gene: 10. This CDR3 has 15 residues. Germline CDR1 and CDR2: SGHRS and YFSETQ. This clonotype was detected many times. The rearrangement joins TRBV5-1 to TRBJ2-1, with TRBD1 matching over 8 bases. Material: PBMCs. The TCR comes from a woman aged 45-60 years in good health. In nucleotides, the CDR3 is TGCGCCAGCAGCAAGAACTCAGGGGGCGGGAATGAGCAGTTCTTC. Its translation: CASSKNSGGGNEQFF.